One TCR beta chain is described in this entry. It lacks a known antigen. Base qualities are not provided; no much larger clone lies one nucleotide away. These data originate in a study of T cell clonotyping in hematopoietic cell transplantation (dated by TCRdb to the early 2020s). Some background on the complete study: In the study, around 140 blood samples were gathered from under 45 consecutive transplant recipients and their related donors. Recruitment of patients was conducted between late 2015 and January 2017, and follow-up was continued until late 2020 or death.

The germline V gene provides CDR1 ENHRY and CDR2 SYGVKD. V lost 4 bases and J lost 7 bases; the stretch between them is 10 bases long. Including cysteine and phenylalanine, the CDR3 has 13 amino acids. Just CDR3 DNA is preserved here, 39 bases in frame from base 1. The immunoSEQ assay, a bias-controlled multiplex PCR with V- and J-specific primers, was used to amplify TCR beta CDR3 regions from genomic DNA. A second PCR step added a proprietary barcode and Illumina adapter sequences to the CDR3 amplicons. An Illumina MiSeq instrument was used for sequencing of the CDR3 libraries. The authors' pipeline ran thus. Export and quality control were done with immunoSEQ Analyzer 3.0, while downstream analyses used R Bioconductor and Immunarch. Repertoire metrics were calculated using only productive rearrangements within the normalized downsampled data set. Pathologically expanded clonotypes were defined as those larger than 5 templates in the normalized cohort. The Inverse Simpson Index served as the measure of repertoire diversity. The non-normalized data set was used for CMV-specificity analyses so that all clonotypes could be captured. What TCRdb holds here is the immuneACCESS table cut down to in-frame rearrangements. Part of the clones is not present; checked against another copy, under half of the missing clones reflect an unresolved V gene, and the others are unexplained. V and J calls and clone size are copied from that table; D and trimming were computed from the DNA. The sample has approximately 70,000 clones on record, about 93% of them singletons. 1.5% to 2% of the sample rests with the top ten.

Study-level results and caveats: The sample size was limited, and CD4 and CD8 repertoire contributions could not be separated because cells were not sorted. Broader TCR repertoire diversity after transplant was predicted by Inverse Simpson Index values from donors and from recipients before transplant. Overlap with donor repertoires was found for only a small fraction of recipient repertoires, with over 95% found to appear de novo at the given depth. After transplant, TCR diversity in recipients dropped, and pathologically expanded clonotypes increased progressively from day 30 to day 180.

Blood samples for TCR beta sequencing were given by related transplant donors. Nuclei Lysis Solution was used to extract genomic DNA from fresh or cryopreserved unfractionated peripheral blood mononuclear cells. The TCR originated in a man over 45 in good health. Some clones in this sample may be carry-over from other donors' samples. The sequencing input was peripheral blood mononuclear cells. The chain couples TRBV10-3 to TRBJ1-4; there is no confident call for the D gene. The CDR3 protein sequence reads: CAISVQAGEKLFF. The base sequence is TGTGCCATCAGTGTTCAGGCGGGTGAAAAACTGTTTTTT.